This record concerns one TCR beta chain sequence. Method: immunoSEQ multiplex PCR; TCRdb's copy keeps in-frame clones and lacks some. The profile shows roughly 64,000 clones, roughly nine tenths of them singletons. This sample was included in a study of OX40 agonist ivuxolimab in advanced cancers. Study at large: The study treated patients with ivuxolimab, an agonistic anti-OX40 (CD134) antibody. Averaging 60 years in age, with a range of 23 to 79, the cohort was about 85% male. The study reported partial responses in three patients: one hepatocellular carcinoma, two cutaneous melanoma.

From germline, CDR1 is SEHNR and CDR2 FQNEAQ (reference sequence). The CDR3 length is 13 residues. V lost 5 bases and J lost 1, with 8 bases in between. The J gene is TRBJ1-1, the V gene TRBV7-9; D may be TRBD1 (6 bases). The material was CD4+ or CD8+ T cells sorted from blood, obtained in a trial of the OX40 agonist ivuxolimab. This clonotype originated in an adult with an advanced solid tumor such as melanoma, head and neck, liver or kidney cancer. The CDR3 reads CASSRGQNTEAFF. The DNA for the CDR3 is TGTGCCAGCAGCCGGGGACAGAACACTGAAGCTTTCTTT. Filled out from reference TRBV7-9 and TRBJ1-1, the complete variable domain reads DTGVSQNPRHKITKRGQNVTFRCDPISEHNRLYWYRQTLGQGPEFLTYFQNEAQLEKSRLLSDRFSAERPKGSFSTLEIQRTEQGDSAMYLCASSRGQNTEAFFGQGTRLTVV.